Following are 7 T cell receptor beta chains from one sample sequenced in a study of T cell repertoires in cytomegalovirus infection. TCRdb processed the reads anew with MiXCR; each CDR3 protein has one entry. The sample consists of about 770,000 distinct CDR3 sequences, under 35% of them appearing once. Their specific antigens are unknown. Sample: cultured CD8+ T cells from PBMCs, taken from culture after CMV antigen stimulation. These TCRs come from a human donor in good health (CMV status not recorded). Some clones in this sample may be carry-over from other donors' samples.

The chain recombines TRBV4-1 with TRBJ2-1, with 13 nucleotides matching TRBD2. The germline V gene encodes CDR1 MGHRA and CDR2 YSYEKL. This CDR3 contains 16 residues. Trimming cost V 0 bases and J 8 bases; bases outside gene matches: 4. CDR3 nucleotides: TGCGCCAGCAGCCAAGATACTAGCGGGGGGGGGTATGAGCAGTTCTTC. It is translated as CASSQDTSGGGYEQFF.

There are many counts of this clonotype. For the CDR3, the DNA is TGTGCCAGCAGCTTAGGGGCAGGGACAACTTATGGCTACACCTTC. Its translation: CASSLGAGTTYGYTF. This chain joins TRBV7-2 and TRBJ1-2, with a possible D match to TRBD1 (6 bases). Trimming shortened V by 1 base and J by 5 bases, and 14 bases separated the two germline ends. The germline CDR1 and CDR2 sequences are SGHTA and FQGNSA. This CDR3 spans 15 amino acids.

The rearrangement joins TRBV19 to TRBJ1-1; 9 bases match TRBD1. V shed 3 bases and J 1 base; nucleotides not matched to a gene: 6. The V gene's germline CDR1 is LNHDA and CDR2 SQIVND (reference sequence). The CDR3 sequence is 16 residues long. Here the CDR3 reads CASSITGTGPNTEAFF. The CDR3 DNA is TGTGCCAGTAGTATCACCGGGACAGGGCCGAACACTGAAGCTTTCTTT.

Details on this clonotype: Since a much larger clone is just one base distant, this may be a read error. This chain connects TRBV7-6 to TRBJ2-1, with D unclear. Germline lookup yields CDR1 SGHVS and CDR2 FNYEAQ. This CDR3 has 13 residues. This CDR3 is CASSHLVGDEQLF. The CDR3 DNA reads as TGTGCCAGCAGCCACCTGGTTGGGGATGAGCAGTTATTC.

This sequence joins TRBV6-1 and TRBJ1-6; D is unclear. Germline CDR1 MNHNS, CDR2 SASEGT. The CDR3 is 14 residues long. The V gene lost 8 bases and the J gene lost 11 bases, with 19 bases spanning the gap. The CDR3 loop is CASRSSDGQPPLHF. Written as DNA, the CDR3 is TGTGCCAGCCGTTCAAGCGACGGGCAACCACCCCTCCACTTT.

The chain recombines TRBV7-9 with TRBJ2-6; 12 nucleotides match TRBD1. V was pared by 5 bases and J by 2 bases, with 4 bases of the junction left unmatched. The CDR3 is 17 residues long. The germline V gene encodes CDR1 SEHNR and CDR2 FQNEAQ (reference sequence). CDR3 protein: CASSEGTGGAGANVLTF. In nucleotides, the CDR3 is TGTGCCAGCAGCGAAGGGACAGGGGGCGCTGGGGCCAACGTCCTGACTTTC.

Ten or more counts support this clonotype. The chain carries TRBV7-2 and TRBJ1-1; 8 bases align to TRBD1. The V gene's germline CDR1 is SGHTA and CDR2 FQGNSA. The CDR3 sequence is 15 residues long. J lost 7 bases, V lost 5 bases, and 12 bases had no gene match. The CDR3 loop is CASSDPGGGLNEAFF. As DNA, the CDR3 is TGTGCCAGCAGCGACCCAGGGGGCGGTTTGAATGAAGCTTTCTTT.